The clone carrying this T cell receptor beta chain was detected only once. Original methodology: By means of reference gene primer amplification, nucleated cell counts were estimated. TCRdb keeps only in-frame clones here, not all; method: immunoSEQ multiplex PCR. V, J and clone size are those of that table, while D and trimming were read from the DNA. This table holds 250,000 to 400,000 clones, about nine tenths found once. The data were taken from a study of blood T cell repertoires in COVID-19. Germline CDR1 is SGHKS and CDR2 is YYEKEE (reference sequence). The CDR3 has 14 residues. Deletions cut 0 bases from V and 8 bases from J, with 14 bases between.

This TCR was sampled from a woman aged 30 to 39 with COVID-19, enrolled during active disease. This chain connects TRBV5-5 to TRBJ1-2, with D uncertain. Sequenced sample: peripheral blood. CDR3 coding DNA: TGTGCCAGCAGCTTGGCCATTCCCGGTTACGGCTACACCTTC. Its protein is CASSLAIPGYGYTF. Based on the CDR3 plus reference TRBV5-5 and TRBJ1-2, the full variable domain is DAGVTQSPTHLIKTRGQQVTLRCSPISGHKSVSWYQQVLGQGPQFIFQYYEKEERGRGNFPDRFSARQFPNYSSELNVNALLLGDSALYLCASSLAIPGYGYTFGSGTRLTVV.